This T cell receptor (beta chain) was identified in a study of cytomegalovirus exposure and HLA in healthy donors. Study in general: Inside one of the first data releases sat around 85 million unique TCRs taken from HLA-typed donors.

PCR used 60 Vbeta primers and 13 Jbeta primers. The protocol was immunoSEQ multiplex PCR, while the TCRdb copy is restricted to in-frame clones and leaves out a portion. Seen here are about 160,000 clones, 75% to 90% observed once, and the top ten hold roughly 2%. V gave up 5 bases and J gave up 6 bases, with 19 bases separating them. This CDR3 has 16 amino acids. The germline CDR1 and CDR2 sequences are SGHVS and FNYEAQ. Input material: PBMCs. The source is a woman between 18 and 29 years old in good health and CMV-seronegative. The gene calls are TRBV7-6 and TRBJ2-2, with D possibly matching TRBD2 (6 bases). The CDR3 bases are TGTGCCAGCAGCGCAGGGACTTTTTTCAGCGCCGGGGAGCTGTTTTTT. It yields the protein CASSAGTFFSAGELFF.